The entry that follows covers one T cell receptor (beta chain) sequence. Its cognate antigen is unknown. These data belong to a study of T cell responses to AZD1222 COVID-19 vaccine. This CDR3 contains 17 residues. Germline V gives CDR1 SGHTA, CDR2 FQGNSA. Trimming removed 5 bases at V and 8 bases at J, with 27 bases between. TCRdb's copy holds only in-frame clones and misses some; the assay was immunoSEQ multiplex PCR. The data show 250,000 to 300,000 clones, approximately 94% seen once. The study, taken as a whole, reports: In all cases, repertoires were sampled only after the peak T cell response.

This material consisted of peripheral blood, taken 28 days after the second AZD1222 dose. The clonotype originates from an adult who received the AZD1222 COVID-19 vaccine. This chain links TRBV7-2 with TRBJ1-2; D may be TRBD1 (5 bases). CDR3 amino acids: CASSVFTRGPIAAGYTF. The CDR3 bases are TGTGCCAGCAGCGTATTCACGAGGGGCCCGATCGCGGCGGGCTACACCTTC.